The source of this T cell receptor beta chain is a study of T cells in Graves' hyperthyroidism and ophthalmopathy. What was amplified from RNA transcripts were TCR beta CDR3 regions. Researchers ran a first-round RT-PCR on the TCR CDR3 using the HTBI primer set. TCRdb analysed the multiplex PCR reads with MiXCR anew, one entry per CDR3 protein. The sample lists 45,000 to 55,000 distinct CDR3 sequences, approximately 53% occurring once. Regarding this clonotype: Its ends do not fully match the called genes, so a read error is possible.

Germline values: CDR1 SNHLY, CDR2 FYNNEI. This CDR3 region has 14 residues. The chain has TRBV2 and TRBJ1-1; D gene uncertain. Sequencing was carried out using peripheral blood or thyroid tissue (not recorded which). The clonotype comes from a man between 18 and 35 years old with Graves' hyperthyroidism. DNA of the CDR3: TGTGCCAGCAGCCGGGAGCGGAGTGATCCTGAAGCCTTCTTT. Protein: CASSRERSDPEAFF.